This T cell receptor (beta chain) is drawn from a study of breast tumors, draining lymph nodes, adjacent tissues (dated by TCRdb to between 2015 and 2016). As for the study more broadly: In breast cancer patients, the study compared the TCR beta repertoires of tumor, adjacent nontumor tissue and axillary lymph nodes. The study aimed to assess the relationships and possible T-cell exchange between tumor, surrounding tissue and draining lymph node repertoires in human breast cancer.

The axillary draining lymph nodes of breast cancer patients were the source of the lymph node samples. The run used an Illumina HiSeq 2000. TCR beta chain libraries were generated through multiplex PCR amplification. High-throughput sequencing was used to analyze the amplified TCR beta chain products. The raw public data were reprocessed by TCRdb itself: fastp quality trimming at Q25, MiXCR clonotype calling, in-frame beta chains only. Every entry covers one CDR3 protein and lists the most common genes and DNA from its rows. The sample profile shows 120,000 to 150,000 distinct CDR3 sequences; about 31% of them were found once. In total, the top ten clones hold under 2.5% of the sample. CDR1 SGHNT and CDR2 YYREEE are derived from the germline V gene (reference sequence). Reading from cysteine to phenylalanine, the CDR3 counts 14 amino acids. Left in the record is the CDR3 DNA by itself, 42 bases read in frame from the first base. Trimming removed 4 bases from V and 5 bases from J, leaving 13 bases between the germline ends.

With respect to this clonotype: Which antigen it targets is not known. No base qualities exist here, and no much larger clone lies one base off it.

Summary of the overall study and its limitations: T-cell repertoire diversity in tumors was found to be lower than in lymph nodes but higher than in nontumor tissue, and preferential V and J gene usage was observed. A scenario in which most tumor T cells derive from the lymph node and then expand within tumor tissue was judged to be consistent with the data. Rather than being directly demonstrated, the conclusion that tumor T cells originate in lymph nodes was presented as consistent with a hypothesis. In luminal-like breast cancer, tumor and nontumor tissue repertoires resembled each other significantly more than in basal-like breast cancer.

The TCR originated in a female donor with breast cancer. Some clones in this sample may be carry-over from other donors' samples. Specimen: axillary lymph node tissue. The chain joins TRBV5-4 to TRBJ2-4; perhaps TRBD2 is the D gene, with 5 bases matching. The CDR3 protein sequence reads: CASSDGNFQNIQYF. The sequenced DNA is TGTGCCAGCAGCGACGGGAACTTTCAAAACATTCAGTACTTC.